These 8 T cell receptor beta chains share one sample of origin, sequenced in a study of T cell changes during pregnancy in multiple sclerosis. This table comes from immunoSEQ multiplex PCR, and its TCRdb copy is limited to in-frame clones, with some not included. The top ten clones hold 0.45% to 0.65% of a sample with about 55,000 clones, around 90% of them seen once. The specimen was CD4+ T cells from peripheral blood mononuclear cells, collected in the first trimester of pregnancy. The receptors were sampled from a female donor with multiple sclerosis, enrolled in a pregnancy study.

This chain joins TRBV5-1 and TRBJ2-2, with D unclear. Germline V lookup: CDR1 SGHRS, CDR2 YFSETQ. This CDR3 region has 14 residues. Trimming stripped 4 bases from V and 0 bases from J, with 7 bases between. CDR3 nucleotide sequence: TGCGCCAGCAGCCCGACAACGAACACCGGGGAGCTGTTTTTT. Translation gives CASSPTTNTGELFF.

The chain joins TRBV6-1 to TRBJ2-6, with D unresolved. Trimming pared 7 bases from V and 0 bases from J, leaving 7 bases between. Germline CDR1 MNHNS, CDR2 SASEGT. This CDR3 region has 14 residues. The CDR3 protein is CASTRTSGANVLTF. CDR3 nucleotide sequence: TGTGCCAGCACGAGAACCTCTGGGGCCAACGTCCTGACTTTC.

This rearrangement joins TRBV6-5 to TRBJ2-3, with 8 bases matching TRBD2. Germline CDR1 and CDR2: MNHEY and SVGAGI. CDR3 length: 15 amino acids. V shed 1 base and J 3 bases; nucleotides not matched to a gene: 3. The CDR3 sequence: CASSYLGGGTDTQYF. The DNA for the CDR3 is TGTGCCAGCAGTTACTTGGGCGGGGGGACAGATACGCAGTATTTT.

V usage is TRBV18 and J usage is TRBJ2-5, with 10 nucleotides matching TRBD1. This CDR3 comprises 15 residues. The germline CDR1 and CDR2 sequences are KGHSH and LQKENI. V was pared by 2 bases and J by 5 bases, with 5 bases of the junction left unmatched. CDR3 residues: CASSPRGQGSETQYF. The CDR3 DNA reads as TGTGCCAGCTCACCAAGGGGACAGGGGAGTGAGACCCAGTACTTC.

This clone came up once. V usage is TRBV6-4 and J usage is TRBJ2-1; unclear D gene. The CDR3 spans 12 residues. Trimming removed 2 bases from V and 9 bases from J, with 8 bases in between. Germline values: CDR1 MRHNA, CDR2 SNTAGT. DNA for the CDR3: TGTGCCAGCAGTGACCAGCGAGGTGAGCAGTTCTTC. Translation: CASSDQRGEQFF.

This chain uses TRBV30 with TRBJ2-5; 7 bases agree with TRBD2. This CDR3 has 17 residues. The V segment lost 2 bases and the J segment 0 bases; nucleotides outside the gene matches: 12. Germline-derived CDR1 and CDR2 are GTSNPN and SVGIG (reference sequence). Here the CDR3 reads CAWSLPLAATYQETQYF. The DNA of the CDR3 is TGTGCCTGGAGTCTTCCCCTAGCGGCAACGTACCAAGAGACCCAGTACTTC. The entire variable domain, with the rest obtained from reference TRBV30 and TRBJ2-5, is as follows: SQTIHQWPATLVQPVGSPLSLECTVEGTSNPNLYWYRQAAGRGLQLLFYSVGIGQISSEVPQNLSASRPQDRQFILSSKKLLLSDSGFYLCAWSLPLAATYQETQYFGPGTRLLVL.

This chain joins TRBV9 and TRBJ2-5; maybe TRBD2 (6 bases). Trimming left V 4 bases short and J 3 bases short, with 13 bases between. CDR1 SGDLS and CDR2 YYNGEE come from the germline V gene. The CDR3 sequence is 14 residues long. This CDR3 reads CASSYGTSEETQYF. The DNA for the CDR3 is TGTGCCAGCAGCTACGGGACTTCGGAAGAGACCCAGTACTTC.

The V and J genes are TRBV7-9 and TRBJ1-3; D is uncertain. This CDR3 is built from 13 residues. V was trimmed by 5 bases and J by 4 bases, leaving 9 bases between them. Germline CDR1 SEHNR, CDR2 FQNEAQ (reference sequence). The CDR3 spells CASSPRRGNTIYF. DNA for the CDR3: TGTGCCAGCAGCCCGAGGAGGGGAAACACCATATATTTT. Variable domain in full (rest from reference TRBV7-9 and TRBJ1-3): DTGVSQNPRHKITKRGQNVTFRCDPISEHNRLYWYRQTLGQGPEFLTYFQNEAQLEKSRLLSDRFSAERPKGSFSTLEIQRTEQGDSAMYLCASSPRRGNTIYFGEGSWLTVV.